Shown below are 29 T cell receptor beta chains from a single sample sequenced in a study of T cell changes during pregnancy in multiple sclerosis. The method was immunoSEQ multiplex PCR; TCRdb's version includes in-frame clones alone and lacks a portion of them. The profile covers about 40,000 clones, with approximately 92% appearing a single time and 1.2% taken by the ten largest. The sample consisted of peripheral blood, taken before pregnancy. These receptors were taken from a female donor with multiple sclerosis, enrolled in a pregnancy study.

This sequence joins TRBV5-1 and TRBJ2-7; 9 bases line up with TRBD2. V shed 6 bases and J 3 bases; nucleotides not matched to a gene: 13. The CDR3 totals 16 residues. Germline V gives CDR1 SGHRS, CDR2 YFSETQ. The DNA of the CDR3 is TGCGCCAGCACTCCCGACCAAGCGGGAGGAGACTACGAGCAGTACTTC. This sequence encodes CASTPDQAGGDYEQYF.

The V call is TRBV21-1, the J call TRBJ2-3; TRBD2, the table's D call, was not compared with the DNA. TRBV21-1 is shown as a pseudogene. There are 15 residues in the CDR3. CDR3 bases: TGTGCCAGCAGCATTACTAGCGGGAGCCAGGATACGCAGTATTTT. Translation: CASSITSGSQDTQYF.

The chain combines TRBV5-6 with TRBJ2-1; possibly TRBD2 for D (5 bases). The CDR3 extends over 16 amino acids. V was cut by 4 bases and J by 0 bases, with 14 bases left in between. Looked up from germline, CDR1 is SGHDT and CDR2 is YYEEEE. This CDR3 reads CASSLGAEPSYNEQFF. Here the CDR3 DNA reads TGTGCCAGCAGCCTAGGAGCGGAGCCCTCCTACAATGAGCAGTTCTTC.

This chain links TRBV27 with TRBJ2-7, with 7 bases identical to TRBD2. The germline V gene has CDR1 MNHEY and CDR2 SMNVEV (reference sequence). The CDR3 consists of 14 residues. Unmatched junction bases numbered 11, after V lost 6 bases and J lost 6 bases. CDR3 coding DNA: TGTGCCAGCAGGACCGCCGGGACTACATTCGAGCAGTACTTC. It yields the protein CASRTAGTTFEQYF.

J is TRBJ1-2 and V is TRBV29-1, with 7 bases identical to TRBD1. Germline V gene sequence: CDR1 SQVTM, CDR2 ANQGSEA. The CDR3 contains 14 residues. With 5 bases clipped from V and 3 bases from J, the junction kept 9 bases outside the gene matches. CDR3 sequence reads: CSVQIGRGDYGYTF. DNA of the CDR3: TGCAGCGTTCAAATCGGCAGGGGGGACTATGGCTACACCTTC. Variable domain in full (rest from reference TRBV29-1 and TRBJ1-2): SAVISQKPSRDICQRGTSLTIQCQVDSQVTMMFWYRQQPGQSLTLIATANQGSEATYESGFVIDKFPISRPNLTFSTLTVSNMSPEDSSIYLCSVQIGRGDYGYTFGSGTRLTVV.

This chain links TRBV10-3 with TRBJ2-5, with D possibly being TRBD1 (6 bases). CDR1 is ENHRY and CDR2 is SYGVKD in the germline V gene. V was trimmed by 4 bases and J by 0 bases, leaving 24 bases between them. The CDR3 sequence is 19 residues long. CDR3 in amino acids: CAISGPREDSARYQETQYF. In DNA form, the CDR3 reads TGTGCCATCAGTGGTCCCCGCGAGGACAGTGCCAGGTACCAAGAGACCCAGTACTTC.

The rearrangement uses TRBV27 and TRBJ1-2; 9 positions match TRBD1. Germline V gene sequence: CDR1 MNHEY, CDR2 SMNVEV (reference sequence). The V segment lost 5 bases and the J segment 6 bases; nucleotides outside the gene matches: 13. This CDR3 has 16 amino acids. The CDR3 reads CASSTGTGNPVNGYTF. In DNA form, the CDR3 reads TGTGCCAGCAGTACCGGGACAGGGAACCCGGTAAATGGCTACACCTTC.

This chain links TRBV6-5 with TRBJ2-7; D uncertain. Trimming took off 5 bases at V and 3 bases at J, with 5 bases between the two ends. CDR3 length: 11 amino acids. From germline, CDR1 is MNHEY and CDR2 SVGAGI. The CDR3 protein is CASSPLYEQYF. CDR3 bases: TGTGCCAGCAGTCCCCTCTACGAGCAGTACTTC.

The rearrangement links TRBV7-2 to TRBJ1-4; TRBD1 might be the D (6 bases). Germline-derived CDR1 and CDR2 are SGHTA and FQGNSA. The CDR3 is 13 amino acids. The germline V and J ends were trimmed by 5 bases and 8 bases, with 12 bases remaining between them. CDR3 region: CASSRGQWEKLFF. The CDR3 DNA reads TGTGCCAGCAGCAGAGGACAGTGGGAAAAACTGTTTTTT.

The V call is TRBV6-5, the J call TRBJ2-1, with 7 bases fitting TRBD1. CDR3 length: 13 residues. V lost 7 bases and J lost 6; bases outside the gene matches: 6. The germline V gene encodes CDR1 MNHEY and CDR2 SVGAGI. Here the CDR3 reads CASTRGPGNEQFF. In DNA form, the CDR3 reads TGTGCCAGCACGAGGGGGCCGGGCAATGAGCAGTTCTTC.

V gene TRBV2 combines with J gene TRBJ2-2; possibly TRBD1 for D (6 bases). Per germline, CDR1 SNHLY and CDR2 FYNNEI. The germline V and J ends were trimmed by 3 bases and 7 bases, with 24 bases remaining between them. The CDR3 is 18 residues long. This chain's CDR3 is CASSEEFQGTPIGGELFF. CDR3 nucleotide sequence: TGTGCCAGCAGTGAGGAATTTCAGGGGACCCCCATTGGCGGGGAGCTGTTTTTT.

This rearrangement joins TRBV20-1 to TRBJ2-7; possible D gene TRBD2, 5 bases. V was clipped by 4 bases and J by 4 bases, with 8 bases between them. The CDR3 is made up of 11 amino acids. Germline CDR1 and CDR2: DFQATT and SNEGSKA (reference sequence). The CDR3 region has the DNA TGCAGTGCTACCCCGGGGTACGAGCAGTACTTC. Translating gives CSATPGYEQYF.

This clone occurred once. The chain recombines TRBV5-1 with TRBJ2-7; 7 bases are a match to TRBD2. Germline-derived CDR1 and CDR2 are SGHRS and YFSETQ. CDR3 size: 16 residues. Trimming at V came to 3 bases and at J to 3 bases, leaving 12 bases not matched to a gene. CDR3 in DNA: TGCGCCAGCAGCTCGTGGAGGGACTACGCTAACTACGAGCAGTACTTC. It codes for CASSSWRDYANYEQYF. The full variable domain, in which reference TRBV5-1 and TRBJ2-7 provide the parts outside the CDR3, is KAGVTQTPRYLIKTRGQQVTLSCSPISGHRSVSWYQQTPGQGLQFLFEYFSETQRNKGNFPGRFSGRQFSNSRSEMNVSTLELGDSALYLCASSSWRDYANYEQYFGPGTRLTVT.

The V and J genes are TRBV6-5 and TRBJ1-2, with a possible D match to TRBD1 (6 bases). Between the trimmed V and J ends, which lost 2 bases and 4 bases, there was a span of 8 bases. The CDR3 sequence is 13 residues long. Germline values: CDR1 MNHEY, CDR2 SVGAGI. DNA of the CDR3: TGTGCCAGCAGTTACGGGGACACCTATGGCTACACCTTC. This translates into CASSYGDTYGYTF.

The chain recombines TRBV14 with TRBJ2-7; weak D call: TRBD1 (5 bases). V shed 4 bases and J shed 3 bases, with 13 bases lying between them. CDR1 is SGHDN, CDR2 FVKESK, per germline. The CDR3 has 14 amino acids. CDR3 nucleotide sequence: TGTGCCAGCAGCCGAACCCAGACAGTCTACGAGCAGTACTTC. Residues: CASSRTQTVYEQYF.

This chain links TRBV18 with TRBJ1-3; tentatively, D is TRBD1 (6 bases). The CDR3 is 15 residues long. Germline V gene sequence: CDR1 KGHSH, CDR2 LQKENI. The V end lost 3 bases, the J end lost 0 bases, and 9 bases lay between the germline ends. The CDR3 DNA follows: TGTGCCAGCTCACCGGTCAGGGGCTCTGGAAACACCATATATTTT. It specifies CASSPVRGSGNTIYF.

The V and J genes are TRBV6-1 and TRBJ1-1; D is unclear. Trimming shortened V by 1 base and J by 0 bases, and 6 bases separated the two germline ends. The germline V gene encodes CDR1 MNHNS and CDR2 SASEGT. The CDR3 has 14 amino acids. The CDR3 loop reads CASSEGGMNTEAFF. CDR3 coding DNA: TGTGCCAGCAGTGAAGGCGGAATGAACACTGAAGCTTTCTTT.

This chain uses TRBV9 with TRBJ2-3; 8 bases line up with TRBD2. V shed 4 bases, J shed 3 bases, and the junction held 7 bases outside the gene matches. In germline, CDR1 is SGDLS, CDR2 YYNGEE. There are 15 residues in the CDR3. The CDR3 protein is CASSPGASGTDTQYF. The CDR3, as DNA: TGTGCCAGCAGCCCCGGGGCTAGCGGGACAGATACGCAGTATTTT.

The chain combines TRBV7-9 with TRBJ2-5; 7 nucleotides align to TRBD2. The CDR3 runs to 16 residues. Germline CDR1 is SEHNR and CDR2 is FQNEAQ (reference sequence). V was clipped by 1 base and J by 2 bases; unmatched bases: 7. Here the CDR3 reads CASSLGRLADQETQYF. Here the CDR3 DNA reads TGTGCCAGCAGCTTAGGGCGACTAGCTGATCAAGAGACCCAGTACTTC.

This clone was seen more than once but under ten times. V is TRBV28 and J is TRBJ1-5, with D perhaps TRBD1 (5 bases). CDR1 MDHEN and CDR2 SYDVKM come from the germline V gene. The ends were cut back, 3 bases at V and 6 bases at J, with 15 bases in the middle. There are 15 residues in the CDR3. CDR3 region: CASSLGGGDIQPQHF. CDR3 DNA: TGTGCCAGCAGTTTGGGGGGGGGAGATATTCAGCCCCAGCATTTT. Combining the CDR3 with reference TRBV28 and TRBJ1-5 gives the whole variable domain DVKVTQSSRYLVKRTGEKVFLECVQDMDHENMFWYRQDPGLGLRLIYFSYDVKMKEKGDIPEGYSVSREKKERFSLILESASTNQTSMYLCASSLGGGDIQPQHFGDGTRLSIL.

This chain connects TRBV7-9 to TRBJ2-7, with D uncertain. The CDR3 runs to 12 residues. Germline V gene lookup returns CDR1 SEHNR and CDR2 FQNEAQ (reference sequence). Trimming pared 6 bases from V and 3 bases from J, leaving 9 bases between. In DNA form, the CDR3 reads TGTGCCAGCAGACAAGAAAACTACGAGCAGTACTTC. Translated, it gives CASRQENYEQYF.

V usage is TRBV29-1 and J usage is TRBJ2-7; TRBD2 agrees at 8 bases. Germline V lookup: CDR1 SQVTM, CDR2 ANQGSEA. Unmatched junction bases numbered 7, after V lost 5 bases and J lost 4 bases. CDR3 length: 13 amino acids. In DNA, the CDR3 is TGCAGCGTTCTCCCAGCGGGAGTGTACGAGCAGTACTTC. The encoded protein is CSVLPAGVYEQYF.

CDR3 DNA sequence: TGTGCCAGCAGGGACGCCGGGACTAGCGGGACATACACCGGGGAGCTGTTTTTT. Residues: CASRDAGTSGTYTGELFF. The rearrangement joins TRBV7-9 to TRBJ2-2, with TRBD2 matching over 13 bases. Germline values: CDR1 SEHNR, CDR2 FQNEAQ (reference sequence). The CDR3 length is 18 residues. After removal of 6 bases from V and 3 bases from J, the junction contained 10 bases not matched to a gene.

The genes are TRBV19 and TRBJ2-4, with TRBD1 matching over 7 bases. The germline CDR1 and CDR2 sequences are LNHDA and SQIVND (reference sequence). After removal of 3 bases from V and 4 bases from J, the junction contained 12 bases not matched to a gene. The CDR3 contains 17 residues. CDR3 coding DNA: TGTGCCAGTAGTATGTCCGATGTCGGGACAGATAAAAACATTCAGTACTTC. Its translation is CASSMSDVGTDKNIQYF.

The chain carries TRBV30 and TRBJ2-7; 10 bases align to TRBD1. This CDR3 is built from 16 residues. V was pared by 3 bases and J by 2 bases, with 10 bases of the junction left unmatched. CDR1 and CDR2 (germline): GTSNPN, SVGIG (reference sequence). This chain's CDR3 is CAWSGTGAAQAYEQYF. CDR3 bases: TGTGCCTGGAGCGGGACAGGGGCCGCCCAGGCCTACGAGCAGTACTTC.

The CDR3, as DNA: TGCAGCGTTGAAGAGAAAGCGGGCTATGGCTACACCTTC. It encodes CSVEEKAGYGYTF. This chain joins TRBV29-1 and TRBJ1-2, with no clear D. From germline, CDR1 is SQVTM and CDR2 ANQGSEA. V lost 0 bases and J 4 bases, leaving 9 bases between the germline ends. The CDR3 sequence is 13 residues long.

This CDR3 is CASSFEGEGNEKLFF. The CDR3 DNA reads as TGTGCCAGCAGTTTTGAGGGGGAAGGTAATGAAAAACTGTTTTTT. The V and J genes are TRBV28 and TRBJ1-4; D might be TRBD1 (6 bases). Germline V gives CDR1 MDHEN, CDR2 SYDVKM. V lost 3 bases, J lost 4 bases, and 12 bases lay in between. This CDR3 has 15 amino acids.

The V and J genes are TRBV11-2 and TRBJ1-5, with TRBD1 matching 7 bases. The junction had 5 bases not matched to a gene; V was cut back by 5 bases and J by 10 bases. The germline V gene encodes CDR1 SGHAT and CDR2 FQNNGV. The CDR3 has 12 residues. Here the CDR3 DNA reads TGTGCCAGCAGCCCCCAGGGGGGACCCCAGCATTTT. It is translated as CASSPQGGPQHF.

The J gene is TRBJ1-1, the V gene TRBV27; the match to TRBD1 covers 7 bases. Trimming took 7 bases from V and 1 from J; bases not matched to a gene: 3. Germline-derived CDR1 and CDR2 are MNHEY and SMNVEV (reference sequence). The CDR3 consists of 13 residues. The CDR3 protein is CASTWTGNTEAFF. The CDR3 DNA follows: TGTGCCAGCACCTGGACAGGGAACACTGAAGCTTTCTTT.